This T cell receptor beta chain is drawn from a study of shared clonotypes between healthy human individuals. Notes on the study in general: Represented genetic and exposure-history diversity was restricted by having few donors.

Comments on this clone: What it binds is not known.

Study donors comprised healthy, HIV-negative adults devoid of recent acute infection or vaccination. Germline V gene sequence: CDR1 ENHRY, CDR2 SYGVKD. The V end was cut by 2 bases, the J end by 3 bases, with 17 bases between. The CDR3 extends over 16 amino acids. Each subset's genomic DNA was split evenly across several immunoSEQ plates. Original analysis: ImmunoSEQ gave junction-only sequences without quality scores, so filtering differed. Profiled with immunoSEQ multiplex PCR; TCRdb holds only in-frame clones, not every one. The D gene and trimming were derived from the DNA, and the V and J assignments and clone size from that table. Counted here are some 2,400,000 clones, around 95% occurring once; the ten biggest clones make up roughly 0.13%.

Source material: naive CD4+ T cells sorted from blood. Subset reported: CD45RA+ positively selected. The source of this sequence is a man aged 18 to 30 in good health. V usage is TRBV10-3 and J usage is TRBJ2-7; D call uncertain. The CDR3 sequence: CAISEVESLDLYEQYF. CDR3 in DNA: TGTGCCATCAGTGAGGTAGAGTCCCTGGACCTCTACGAGCAGTACTTC.